Listed below are T cell receptor beta chains from one sample, sequenced in a study of cytomegalovirus exposure and HLA in healthy donors. Sequenced by immunoSEQ multiplex PCR; TCRdb stores in-frame clones only, minus some. This repertoire shows about 140,000 clones, about 80% found once; its top ten account for around 5%. The sequenced sample consisted of PBMCs. These TCRs come from a male donor in good health and CMV-seronegative. Each CDR3 is given with its conserved first and last residue. D genes are given only for firm matches.

j_gene: TRBJ1-2
d_gene: TRBD1
v_gene: TRBV6-5
CDR3aa: CASSYPGTGTLGYTF
CDR3nt: TGTGCCAGCAGTTATCCCGGGACAGGGACCCTTGGCTACACCTTC

j_gene: TRBJ2-1
d_gene: TRBD2
v_gene: TRBV19
CDR3aa: CASKSLAGANEQFF
CDR3nt: TGTGCCAGTAAATCGCTAGCGGGGGCAAATGAGCAGTTCTTC

j_gene: TRBJ1-2
d_gene: .
v_gene: TRBV30
CDR3aa: CAWNLGSRGYLYGYTF
CDR3nt: TGTGCCTGGAACCTTGGATCAAGGGGATACCTCTATGGCTACACCTTC

j_gene: TRBJ1-2
d_gene: .
v_gene: TRBV29-1
CDR3aa: CSVDASEGYTF
CDR3nt: TGCAGCGTTGATGCCTCGGAGGGCTACACCTTC

j_gene: TRBJ2-7
d_gene: .
v_gene: TRBV5-5
CDR3aa: CASSLGAPVEGEQYF
CDR3nt: TGTGCCAGCAGCTTGGGGGCTCCCGTGGAAGGCGAGCAGTACTTC

j_gene: TRBJ1-1
d_gene: .
v_gene: TRBV5-1
CDR3aa: CASSLDGQGTEAFF
CDR3nt: TGCGCCAGCAGCTTGGATGGCCAGGGCACTGAAGCTTTCTTT

j_gene: TRBJ1-2
d_gene: .
v_gene: TRBV10-3
CDR3aa: CAISESKGREGGYTF
CDR3nt: TGTGCCATCAGTGAGTCGAAGGGCAGGGAGGGTGGCTACACCTTC

j_gene: TRBJ1-1
d_gene: .
v_gene: TRBV10-2
CDR3aa: CASSEGVEAFF
CDR3nt: TGCGCCAGCAGTGAGGGAGTCGAAGCTTTCTTT

j_gene: TRBJ1-2
d_gene: TRBD1
v_gene: TRBV6-5
CDR3aa: CASNIQGASDGYTF
CDR3nt: TGTGCCAGCAACATACAGGGGGCGTCGGATGGCTACACCTTC

j_gene: TRBJ1-6
d_gene: .
v_gene: TRBV5-1
CDR3aa: CASSLTGTDSPLHF
CDR3nt: TGCGCCAGCAGCTTAACAGGGACGGATTCACCCCTCCACTTT

j_gene: TRBJ1-2
d_gene: .
v_gene: TRBV6-1
CDR3aa: CASTSAAQGVNGYTF
CDR3nt: TGTGCCAGCACCTCAGCAGCACAGGGTGTTAATGGCTACACCTTC

j_gene: TRBJ2-5
d_gene: .
v_gene: TRBV6-5
CDR3aa: CASTRGGTRGETQYF
CDR3nt: TGTGCCAGCACAAGAGGCGGGACGAGAGGGGAGACCCAGTACTTC

j_gene: TRBJ1-2
d_gene: TRBD1
v_gene: TRBV7-9
CDR3aa: CASSLDKSDRAGYGYTF
CDR3nt: TGTGCCAGCAGCTTAGACAAGTCGGACAGGGCGGGCTATGGCTACACCTTC

j_gene: TRBJ2-2
d_gene: TRBD1
v_gene: TRBV4-1
CDR3aa: CASSRTGGNPGELFF
CDR3nt: TGCGCCAGCAGCCGGACAGGGGGAAACCCCGGGGAGCTGTTTTTT